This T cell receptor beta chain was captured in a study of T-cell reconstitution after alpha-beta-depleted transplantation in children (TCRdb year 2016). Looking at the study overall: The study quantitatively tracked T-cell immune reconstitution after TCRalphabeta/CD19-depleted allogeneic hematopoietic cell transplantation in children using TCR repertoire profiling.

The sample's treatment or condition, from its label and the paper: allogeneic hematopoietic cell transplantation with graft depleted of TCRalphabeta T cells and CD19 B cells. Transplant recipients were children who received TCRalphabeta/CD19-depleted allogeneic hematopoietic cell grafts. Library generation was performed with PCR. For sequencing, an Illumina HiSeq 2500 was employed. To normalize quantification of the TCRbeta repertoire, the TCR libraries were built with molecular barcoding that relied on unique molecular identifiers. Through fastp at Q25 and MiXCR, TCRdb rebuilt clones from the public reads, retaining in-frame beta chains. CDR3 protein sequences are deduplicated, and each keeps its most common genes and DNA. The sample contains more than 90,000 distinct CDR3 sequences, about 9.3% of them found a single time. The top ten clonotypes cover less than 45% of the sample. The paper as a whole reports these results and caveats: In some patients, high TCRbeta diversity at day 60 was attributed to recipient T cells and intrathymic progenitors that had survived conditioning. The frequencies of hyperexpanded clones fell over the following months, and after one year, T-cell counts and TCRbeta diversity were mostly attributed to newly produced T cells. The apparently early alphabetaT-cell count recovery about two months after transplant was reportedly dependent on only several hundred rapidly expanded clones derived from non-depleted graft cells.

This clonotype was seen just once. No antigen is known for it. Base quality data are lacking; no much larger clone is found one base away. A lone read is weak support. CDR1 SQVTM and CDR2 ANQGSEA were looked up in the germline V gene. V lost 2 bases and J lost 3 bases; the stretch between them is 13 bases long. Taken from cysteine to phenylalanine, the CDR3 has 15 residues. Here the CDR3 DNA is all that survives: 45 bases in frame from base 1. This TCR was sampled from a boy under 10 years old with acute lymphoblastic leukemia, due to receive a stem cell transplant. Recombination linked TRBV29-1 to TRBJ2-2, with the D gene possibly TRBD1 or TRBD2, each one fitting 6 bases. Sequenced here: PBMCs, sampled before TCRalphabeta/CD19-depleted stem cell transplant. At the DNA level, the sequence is TGCAGCGTTGAAAAACGGGGGCTAGACACCGGGGAGCTGTTTTTT. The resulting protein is CSVEKRGLDTGELFF.